The 18 T cell receptor beta chains below were found in one sample sequenced in a study of cytomegalovirus exposure and HLA in healthy donors. PCR used 60 Vbeta primers and 13 Jbeta primers. TCRdb's copy holds only in-frame clones and misses some; the assay was immunoSEQ multiplex PCR. The sample includes about 140,000 clones, 70% to 85% of them seen just once. The sequenced material came from PBMCs. The receptors derive from a woman in her 40s in good health and CMV-seronegative.

The CDR3 DNA is TGTGCCAGTAGTAAAGGTTCAACGGGGAGCTTCGAGCAGTACTTC. As protein: CASSKGSTGSFEQYF. The chain recombines TRBV19 with TRBJ2-5; possibly TRBD2 for D (5 bases). The J call is in doubt because the DNA end fits TRBJ2-7 better. The CDR3 runs 15 residues. Germline V gives CDR1 LNHDA, CDR2 SQIVND (reference sequence).

The V call is TRBV7-2, the J call TRBJ2-7; D perhaps matches TRBD2 (6 bases). This CDR3 is 15 amino acids long. CDR1 is SGHTA, CDR2 FQGNSA, per germline. Trimming removed 3 bases at V and 0 bases at J, with 12 bases between. This CDR3 is CASSFPGLSSYEQYF. CDR3 nucleotides: TGTGCCAGCAGCTTCCCGGGACTTTCCTCCTACGAGCAGTACTTC.

This clone was seen just once. This rearrangement joins TRBV2 to TRBJ1-5; no definite D call. The V gene's germline CDR1 is SNHLY and CDR2 FYNNEI. The V and J ends lost 9 bases and 6 bases respectively, with 15 bases between them. The CDR3 is made up of 13 amino acids. DNA of the CDR3: TGTGCCAGTACTTTCTCGAATAGTCAGCCCCAGCATTTT. Translated, it gives CASTFSNSQPQHF.

J is TRBJ2-7 and V is TRBV4-2; D is perhaps TRBD2 (5 bases). CDR1 is LGHNA, CDR2 YNFKEQ, per germline. Trimming shortened V by 0 bases and J by 2 bases, and 11 bases separated the two germline ends. The CDR3 is 15 residues long. The chain's CDR3 is CASSQDLAPAYEQYF. The CDR3 nucleotides are TGTGCCAGCAGCCAAGATTTAGCGCCCGCCTACGAGCAGTACTTC.

The rearrangement uses TRBV7-9 and TRBJ2-4; no reliable D call. The CDR3 runs 13 residues. CDR1 is SEHNR, CDR2 FQNEAQ, per germline (reference sequence). Trimming cost V 2 bases and J 6 bases, with 8 bases left between them. CDR3 sequence reads: CASSLTGLNIQYF. CDR3 in DNA: TGTGCCAGCAGCTTAACCGGGTTAAACATTCAGTACTTC.

The V gene is TRBV28, the J gene TRBJ2-7; 9 bases match TRBD2. Germline lookup yields CDR1 MDHEN and CDR2 SYDVKM. This CDR3 has 14 amino acids. V lost 7 bases and J lost 2; bases outside the gene matches: 6. The CDR3, as DNA: TGTGCCAGCAAGGGGACTAGCTCTACCTACGAGCAGTACTTC. Protein sequence: CASKGTSSTYEQYF.

With respect to this clone: Other DNA sequences of this sample code for an identical CDR3. This sequence joins TRBV5-1 and TRBJ2-7; TRBD1 might be the D (6 bases). Trimming pared 5 bases from V and 3 bases from J, leaving 12 bases between. The CDR3 has 13 amino acids. From germline, CDR1 is SGHRS and CDR2 YFSETQ. CDR3 residues: CASRVADSYEQYF. DNA for the CDR3: TGCGCCAGCAGGGTTGCGGACAGCTACGAGCAGTACTTC.

This chain links TRBV27 with TRBJ2-7, with D maybe TRBD1 (5 bases). V lost 6 bases and J 6 bases, leaving 15 bases between the germline ends. The CDR3 totals 13 residues. Germline loops: CDR1 MNHEY, CDR2 SMNVEV (reference sequence). The CDR3 DNA is TGTGCCAGCAGCTCCATCGGACATTCCGAGCAGTACTTC. This encodes CASSSIGHSEQYF.

The chain joins TRBV6-5 to TRBJ2-7; the match to TRBD1 covers 7 bases. Germline V lookup: CDR1 MNHEY, CDR2 SVGAGI. After removal of 3 bases from V and 3 bases from J, the junction contained 2 bases not matched to a gene. This CDR3 has 13 residues. CDR3 nucleotides: TGTGCCAGCAGTTATCGACAGGGCTACGAGCAGTACTTC. Protein product: CASSYRQGYEQYF.

The chain recombines TRBV7-3 with TRBJ2-1; TRBD2 is a possible D gene (7 bases). In germline, CDR1 is SGHTA, CDR2 FQGTGA. This CDR3 region has 15 residues. V was cut by 0 bases and J by 4 bases, with 10 bases left in between. The CDR3: CASSLTRGGYNEQFF. The CDR3 coding sequence is TGTGCCAGCAGCTTAACTAGGGGGGGATACAATGAGCAGTTCTTC.

In its sample, this clone was seen a few times. This rearrangement joins TRBV30 to TRBJ2-3; 8 bases match TRBD2. This CDR3 spans 14 amino acids. The germline gives CDR1 GTSNPN, CDR2 SVGIG (reference sequence). V was clipped by 5 bases and J by 5 bases; unmatched bases: 9. As DNA, the CDR3 is TGTGCCTGGGGCGGCGGGAGGATCTTAGATACGCAGTATTTT. Translating gives CAWGGGRILDTQYF.

The chain is built from TRBV19 and TRBJ1-5, with 8 bases matching TRBD1. V lost 6 bases, J lost 3 bases, and 4 bases stayed unmatched. Germline values: CDR1 LNHDA, CDR2 SQIVND (reference sequence). This CDR3 is built from 14 residues. The CDR3 coding sequence is TGTGCCAGTAGGTTGGGACAGGTCAATCAGCCCCAGCATTTT. Protein: CASRLGQVNQPQHF. The full variable domain, with the rest looked up from reference TRBV19 and TRBJ1-5, is DGGITQSPKYLFRKEGQNVTLSCEQNLNHDAMYWYRQDPGQGLRLIYYSQIVNDFQKGDIAEGYSVSREKKESFPLTVTSAQKNPTAFYLCASRLGQVNQPQHFGDGTRLSIL.

This chain uses TRBV28 with TRBJ2-5, with 11 bases fitting TRBD1. The CDR3 loop spans 15 amino acids. Losses at the gene ends were 6 bases for V and 11 bases for J; bases not matched to a gene: 14. Germline V gene data show CDR1 as MDHEN and CDR2 as SYDVKM. This CDR3 reads CASSGRDRGVGEQYF. Here the CDR3 DNA reads TGTGCCAGCAGCGGACGGGACAGGGGGGTGGGAGAGCAGTACTTC.

The chain combines TRBV2 with TRBJ2-3, with 7 bases fitting TRBD2. Trimming took 5 bases from V and 3 from J; bases not matched to a gene: 11. Germline V gene data show CDR1 as SNHLY and CDR2 as FYNNEI. This CDR3 is 16 amino acids long. CDR3 in amino acids: CASSSRLALGTDTQYF. The CDR3 bases are TGTGCCAGCAGTTCCCGACTAGCTTTAGGGACAGATACGCAGTATTTT.

This clone was seen only a few times. The gene calls are TRBV4-2 and TRBJ2-7; D gene ambiguous. The CDR3 runs 14 residues. V dropped 0 bases and J dropped 3 bases, with 9 bases sitting between them. Per germline, CDR1 LGHNA and CDR2 YNFKEQ. In DNA form, the CDR3 reads TGTGCCAGCAGCCAAGATGAGTCGCGCTACGAGCAGTACTTC. It codes for CASSQDESRYEQYF.

The CDR3 nucleotides are TGTGCCAGCTCACACCAGACCTACGAGCAGTACTTC. Translated, it gives CASSHQTYEQYF. The chain employs TRBV18 and TRBJ2-7; D remains unclear. The germline gives CDR1 KGHSH, CDR2 LQKENI. Trimming cost V 4 bases and J 2 bases, with 6 bases left between them. The CDR3 extends over 12 amino acids.

The gene calls are TRBV30 and TRBJ1-2; TRBD1 agrees at 7 bases. Germline CDR1 and CDR2: GTSNPN and SVGIG (reference sequence). The CDR3 is made up of 17 amino acids. Trimming cost V 3 bases and J 1 base; bases outside gene matches: 14. CDR3 region: CAWREGGQVIINYGYTF. Written as DNA, the CDR3 is TGTGCCTGGAGAGAGGGAGGACAGGTGATAATTAACTATGGCTACACCTTC.

V and J are TRBV4-1 and TRBJ2-4; unclear D gene. V lost 8 bases to trimming and J lost 0 bases, with 11 bases between them. The CDR3 spans 14 residues. Per germline, CDR1 MGHRA and CDR2 YSYEKL. CDR3 DNA sequence: TGCGCCAGCTTGGCGGTCCTAGCCAAAAACATTCAGTACTTC. Residues: CASLAVLAKNIQYF.